This is a list of T cell receptor beta chains from one sample in a study of control samples from healthy donors and cancer patients. Clones were sequenced by immunoSEQ multiplex PCR, and TCRdb holds only the in-frame ones, with some missing. The sample shows roughly 86,000 clones, 90% to 95% of them seen only once. Sequenced sample: blood. The source is a man aged 25 to 45 in good health. Both conserved end residues are part of each CDR3. Fields, in order: V gene, J gene, D gene, clone size, CDR3 protein, CDR3 DNA. A D gene is named only where the DNA matches it firmly. Clone size is shown for a subset of rows, as once, few, many or a class of expanded clone.

TRBV10-3	TRBJ1-5	-	-	CAISGGNQPQHF	TGTGCCATCAGTGGGGGCAATCAGCCCCAGCATTTT
TRBV6-2/TRBV6-3	TRBJ1-1	-	once	CASSYSGEAFF	TGTGCCAGCAGTTACTCGGGTGAAGCTTTCTTT
TRBV6-6	TRBJ1-6	-	-	CASSYGGDNSPLHF	TGTGCCAGCAGTTACGGGGGGGACAATTCACCCCTCCACTTT
TRBV11-1	TRBJ1-1	TRBD1	once	CASSAHPGTAEAFF	TGTGCCAGCAGCGCGCACCCCGGGACAGCTGAAGCTTTCTTT
TRBV28	TRBJ1-2	TRBD1	-	CASSSPVGQGGYTF	TGTGCCAGCAGTTCTCCCGTCGGACAGGGCGGCTACACCTTC
TRBV19	TRBJ1-1	-	-	CASTLGGNYNTEAFF	TGTGCCAGTACCCTGGGCGGGAACTATAACACTGAAGCTTTCTTT
TRBV29-1	TRBJ1-3	-	-	CSVGEIENTIYF	TGCAGCGTTGGGGAAATTGAAAACACCATATATTTT
TRBV12-3/TRBV12-4	TRBJ1-2	TRBD1	-	CASSLDRTYGYTF	TGTGCCAGCAGTTTGGACAGGACCTATGGCTACACCTTC
TRBV27	TRBJ1-4	TRBD1	once	CASSPAGTGREKLFF	TGTGCCAGCAGTCCCGCCGGGACAGGGCGGGAAAAACTGTTTTTT
TRBV29-1	TRBJ2-5	TRBD2	-	CSVDGLAGETQYF	TGCAGCGTAGATGGACTAGCTGGGGAGACCCAGTACTTC
TRBV12-3/TRBV12-4	TRBJ2-7	-	once	CASQVSSLYEQYF	TGTGCCAGCCAAGTTTCATCCCTCTACGAGCAGTACTTC
TRBV11-2	TRBJ1-1	-	-	CASSLRAGNTEAFF	TGTGCCAGCAGCTTAAGGGCAGGGAACACTGAAGCTTTCTTT
TRBV7-2	TRBJ2-2	-	-	CASGQGGTGELFF	TGTGCCAGCGGTCAGGGTGGCACCGGGGAGCTGTTTTTT
TRBV19	TRBJ2-3	TRBD2	-	CASNTYGRASTDTQYF	TGTGCCAGTAATACCTACGGGAGGGCTAGCACAGATACGCAGTATTTT
TRBV7-3	TRBJ2-3	-	-	CASSLEAANTDTQYF	TGTGCCAGCAGCTTAGAAGCAGCCAACACAGATACGCAGTATTTT
TRBV14	TRBJ2-5	-	-	CASSQDRGTQYF	TGTGCCAGCAGCCAAGATCGTGGAACCCAGTACTTC
TRBV7-9	TRBJ1-2	TRBD1	-	CASSFGQGAGYGYTF	TGTGCCAGCAGTTTTGGACAGGGGGCAGGGTATGGCTACACCTTC
TRBV5-1	TRBJ2-7	-	-	CASSPSGLGYYEQYF	TGCGCCAGCAGCCCAAGTGGGCTTGGGTACTACGAGCAGTACTTC
TRBV7-2	TRBJ2-1	-	-	CASSLQFYNEQFF	TGTGCCAGCAGCTTACAGTTCTACAATGAGCAGTTCTTC
TRBV13	TRBJ2-7	TRBD2	-	CASSTSTGLAESSYEQYF	TGTGCCAGCAGCACGAGCACGGGACTAGCGGAGAGCTCCTACGAGCAGTACTTC
TRBV10-2	TRBJ2-5	TRBD2	-	CASSEFSGLAPQETQYF	TGCGCCAGCAGTGAGTTTTCGGGACTAGCCCCTCAAGAGACCCAGTACTTC
TRBV11-2	TRBJ1-1	TRBD1	-	CASSVYPGQSRTEAFF	TGTGCCAGCAGCGTCTACCCGGGACAGAGTCGCACTGAAGCTTTCTTT
TRBV24-1	TRBJ2-3	TRBD1	-	CATSRGGRDTQYF	TGTGCCACCTCGAGAGGGGGCAGGGATACGCAGTATTTT
TRBV28	TRBJ2-7	-	-	CASINGALGHEQYF	TGTGCCAGCATCAATGGGGCGCTGGGCCACGAGCAGTACTTC
TRBV20-1	TRBJ2-3	-	once	CSAGPTDTQYF	TGCAGTGCTGGACCAACAGATACGCAGTATTTT
TRBV25-1	TRBJ2-3	-	-	CASRRGIDTQYF	TGTGCCAGCAGGAGGGGAATTGATACGCAGTATTTT
TRBV7-9	TRBJ1-2	TRBD1	-	CASSSPGQGYGYTF	TGTGCCAGCAGCTCCCCGGGACAGGGGTATGGCTACACCTTC
TRBV30	TRBJ1-5	-	-	CAWSRDSQPQHF	TGTGCCTGGAGTCGGGACTCACAGCCCCAGCATTTT
TRBV9	TRBJ2-7	TRBD1	-	CASSVSGTGSYEQYF	TGTGCCAGCAGCGTATCCGGGACAGGGTCCTACGAGCAGTACTTC
TRBV4-1	TRBJ2-7	-	-	CASSQTGTYEQYF	TGCGCCAGCAGCCAAACAGGAACCTACGAGCAGTACTTC
TRBV7-8	TRBJ2-2	-	-	CASSLASRGELFF	TGTGCCAGCAGCTTAGCCAGCAGGGGGGAGCTGTTTTTT
TRBV24-1	TRBJ1-5	-	-	CATSIGYSNQPQHF	TGTGCCACCAGTATCGGATATAGCAATCAGCCCCAGCATTTT
TRBV29-1	TRBJ1-1	-	-	CSSLSGLWNTEAFF	TGCAGCTCGTTGTCGGGGCTCTGGAACACTGAAGCTTTCTTT
TRBV6-6	TRBJ2-7	TRBD2	-	CASSTPSGGSYEQYF	TGTGCCAGCAGTACCCCTAGCGGGGGCTCCTACGAGCAGTACTTC
TRBV4-2	TRBJ1-3	-	-	CASSLTPGAGGNTIYF	TGTGCCAGCAGCCTCACCCCAGGGGCGGGAGGAAACACCATATATTTT
TRBV5-1	TRBJ1-1	TRBD1	-	CASSLHRDRGVTNTEAFF	TGCGCCAGCAGCTTGCACCGGGACAGGGGGGTAACGAACACTGAAGCTTTCTTT
TRBV19	TRBJ1-5	TRBD1	-	CASKQGGGQPQHF	TGTGCCAGTAAACAAGGGGGCGGTCAGCCCCAGCATTTT
TRBV20-1	TRBJ1-2	-	once	CRDDSVDGYTF	TGCAGGGACGACAGCGTTGACGGCTACACCTTC
TRBV7-9	TRBJ2-1	TRBD2	-	CASSSEGLAGVYNEQFF	TGTGCCAGCAGCTCCGAAGGGCTAGCGGGAGTCTACAATGAGCAGTTCTTC